This T cell receptor beta chain was obtained from a study of identical twins. Findings of the study overall: Conclusions came from cross-sectional statistical analysis, not from following the same donors. Out-of-frame alpha sequences common to twins exhibited a surplus of low generation probability. Fewer insertions characterized abundant cord blood beta clonotypes, whereas memory repertoires showed none.

This clonotype has just a few counts. As yet, its antigen is unknown. TCRdb re-derived calls from the 5' RACE reads in MiXCR, one entry per CDR3 protein. The sample records around 960,000 distinct CDR3 sequences, roughly an eighth being singletons. The CDR3 covers 15 residues. V dropped 3 bases and J dropped 8; count of bases not matched to a gene: 6. This same sample was also part of a study on yellow fever vaccine responses in identical twins.

The TCR sequence derives from a woman younger than 30 in good health. This chain connects TRBV12-3 or TRBV12-4 to TRBJ2-1, with TRBD2 matching 11 bases. What was sequenced was PBMCs. CDR3 DNA sequence: TGTGCCAGCAGTTTTAGCGGGAGGGTCAGCGATGAGCAGTTCTTC. Its translation: CASSFSGRVSDEQFF.